The 25 T cell receptor beta chains below all came from one sample that was sequenced in a study of T cells in Graves' hyperthyroidism and ophthalmopathy. TCR beta CDR3 regions were amplified from RNA transcripts. When the TCR CDR3 underwent first-round RT-PCR, the HTBI primer set was used. TCRdb processed the multiplex PCR reads anew with MiXCR; each CDR3 protein has one entry. Of approximately 740,000 distinct CDR3 sequences listed, about 14% were seen once; the top ten hold about 10%. Sequencing was done on a sample of blood. The receptors shown here come from a woman younger than 30 with Graves' hyperthyroidism.

This clonotype showed up just a few times. The rearrangement uses TRBV19 and TRBJ2-4; D may correspond to TRBD1 or TRBD2 (5 bases each). Trimming shortened V by 3 bases and J by 1 base, and 13 bases separated the two germline ends. This CDR3 comprises 16 residues. Germline V gene sequence: CDR1 LNHDA, CDR2 SQIVND (reference sequence). In nucleotides, the CDR3 is TGTGCCAGTAGTATTGGGGGTTTGGGGGCCAAAAACATTCAGTACTTC. Translated: CASSIGGLGAKNIQYF.

This clonotype was detected many times. The gene calls are TRBV2 and TRBJ2-5; TRBD1 is a possible D gene (6 bases). V lost 6 bases and J lost 5, with 19 bases in between. Germline lookup yields CDR1 SNHLY and CDR2 FYNNEI. CDR3 length: 15 amino acids. The CDR3: CASREEITGFETQYF. The CDR3 nucleotides read TGTGCCAGCAGGGAGGAGATTACAGGGTTCGAGACCCAGTACTTC.

This clonotype appeared many times. This rearrangement joins TRBV11-3 to TRBJ2-1; TRBD2 matches 12 bases. V gave up 2 bases and J gave up 4 bases; unmatched junction bases: 0. The CDR3 is made up of 15 amino acids. Germline loops: CDR1 SGHNT, CDR2 YENEEA. The CDR3 is CASSLTSGRYNEQFF. DNA of the CDR3: TGTGCCAGCAGCTTAACTAGCGGGAGGTACAATGAGCAGTTCTTC.

V is TRBV28 and J is TRBJ1-2, with D unclear. Trimming pared 5 bases from V and 5 bases from J, leaving 12 bases between. Germline-derived CDR1 and CDR2 are MDHEN and SYDVKM. This CDR3 has 13 residues. The CDR3 DNA sequence: TGTGCCAGCAGTCCCACGGACGGATATGGCTACACCTTC. It specifies CASSPTDGYGYTF.

This clonotype was seen many times. The genes are TRBV30 and TRBJ1-6, with D unclear. Germline V gene sequence: CDR1 GTSNPN, CDR2 SVGIG (reference sequence). This CDR3 is 13 amino acids long. The V end was cut by 5 bases, the J end by 0 bases, with 5 bases between. CDR3 region: CAWDSSYNSPLHF. The CDR3 DNA reads TGTGCCTGGGATAGCTCCTATAATTCACCCCTCCACTTT.

About this clonotype: No conserved phenylalanine or tryptophan ends this CDR3, so it is likely a read error. The chain uses TRBV4-1 and TRBJ2-3, with unresolved D. The germline CDR1 and CDR2 sequences are MGHRA and YSYEKL. Trimming shortened V by 3 bases and J by 4 bases, and 5 bases separated the two germline ends. The CDR3 runs 12 residues. The CDR3 nucleotides are TGCGCCAGCAGCCACCTCGCAGATACGCAGTATGTT. It yields the protein CASSHLADTQYV.

This chain uses TRBV24-1 with TRBJ2-1, with a weak D call TRBD1 (6 bases). With 7 bases removed from V and 2 bases from J, the gap between germline ends came to 11 bases. The CDR3 totals 14 residues. The germline CDR1 and CDR2 sequences are KGHDR and SFDVKD. The chain's CDR3 is CATRDRTPYNEQFF. The DNA of the CDR3 is TGTGCCACCAGGGACAGAACCCCCTACAATGAGCAGTTCTTC.

The chain combines TRBV28 with TRBJ1-2; D gene uncertain. This CDR3 comprises 14 residues. Germline V gene data show CDR1 as MDHEN and CDR2 as SYDVKM. With 4 bases removed from V and 7 bases from J, the gap between germline ends came to 16 bases. In nucleotides, the CDR3 is TGTGCCAGCAGTTACGGCAGTCGGCTAAGTGGCTACACCTTC. It encodes CASSYGSRLSGYTF.

J is TRBJ2-1 and V is TRBV5-1; 10 nucleotides align to TRBD2. Unmatched junction bases numbered 7, after V lost 4 bases and J lost 3 bases. The CDR3 length is 16 residues. CDR1 and CDR2 from the germline V gene are SGHRS and YFSETQ. The CDR3 protein is CASSPHPSGSYNEQFF. The CDR3, as DNA: TGCGCCAGCAGCCCCCACCCTAGCGGGAGCTACAATGAGCAGTTCTTC.

The chain is built from TRBV4-2 and TRBJ2-2; possibly TRBD1 for D (7 bases). Germline values: CDR1 LGHNA, CDR2 YNFKEQ. V was trimmed by 0 bases and J by 7 bases, leaving 18 bases between them. The CDR3 runs to 17 residues. DNA for the CDR3: TGTGCCAGCAGCCAAGATATAAGGAACAGGGGAGGCGGGGAGCTGTTTTTT. This translates into CASSQDIRNRGGGELFF.

This clonotype was counted at least ten times. This rearrangement joins TRBV7-2 to TRBJ1-1, with D unclear. Germline loops: CDR1 SGHTA, CDR2 FQGNSA. V lost 2 bases to trimming and J lost 8 bases, with 6 bases between them. The CDR3 runs 11 residues. The CDR3, as DNA: TGTGCCAGCAGCTTACTCCCCGAAGCTTTCTTT. This gives the protein CASSLLPEAFF.

A few counts support this clonotype. One base away lies a much larger clone, so this may be a sequencing read error. The CDR3 bases are TGCAGTGCTAGAGATCTTCTAGGGACTAGCGGGCATGCCAATGAGCAGTTCTTC. Translation: CSARDLLGTSGHANEQFF. This chain uses TRBV20-1 with TRBJ2-1; 12 bases agree with TRBD2. V lost 0 bases and J lost 6; bases outside the gene matches: 12. This CDR3 has 18 residues. Germline V gives CDR1 DFQATT, CDR2 SNEGSKA (reference sequence).

This clonotype was counted only a few times. This rearrangement joins TRBV6-5 to TRBJ2-2; weak D call: TRBD1 (5 bases). Trimming left V 1 base short and J 6 bases short, with 9 bases between. This CDR3 comprises 14 residues. Germline V lookup: CDR1 MNHEY, CDR2 SVGAGI. The chain's CDR3 is CASSYWGRPGELFF. For the CDR3, the DNA is TGTGCCAGCAGTTACTGGGGCCGCCCCGGGGAGCTGTTTTTT.

The chain has TRBV10-3 and TRBJ2-1; D is unresolved. This CDR3 comprises 13 residues. Per the germline V gene, CDR1 is ENHRY and CDR2 is SYGVKD. Trimming removed 0 bases at V and 2 bases at J, with 2 bases between. CDR3 DNA: TGTGCCATCAGTGAGTCGGCCTACAATGAGCAGTTCTTC. Its protein product is CAISESAYNEQFF.

The chain couples TRBV5-6 to TRBJ1-1, with D uncertain. Between the trimmed V and J ends, which lost 6 bases and 2 bases, there was a span of 14 bases. Germline CDR1 is SGHDT and CDR2 is YYEEEE. This CDR3 spans 14 amino acids. The CDR3 region has the DNA TGTGCCAGCAACCGGTTAGGATTCAACACTGAAGCTTTCTTT. Translation gives CASNRLGFNTEAFF.

This clonotype was observed a few times. This sequence joins TRBV9 and TRBJ1-2, with D uncertain. Trimming cost V 0 bases and J 5 bases, with 14 bases left between them. The germline V gene encodes CDR1 SGDLS and CDR2 YYNGEE. This CDR3 region has 15 residues. This CDR3 reads CASSVVDSPPYGYTF. CDR3 nucleotide sequence: TGTGCCAGCAGCGTAGTAGACTCACCCCCTTATGGCTACACCTTC. The variable domain in full, completed from reference TRBV9 and TRBJ1-2, reads DSGVTQTPKHLITATGQRVTLRCSPRSGDLSVYWYQQSLDQGLQFLIQYYNGEERAKGNILERFSAQQFPDLHSELNLSSLELGDSALYFCASSVVDSPPYGYTFGSGTRLTVV.

The table lists this clonotype with a few counts. This rearrangement joins TRBV3-1 to TRBJ2-3; 7 nucleotides line up with TRBD1. Germline V gives CDR1 LGHDT, CDR2 YNNKEL (reference sequence). The CDR3 contains 12 residues. J lost 7 bases, V lost 4 bases, and 2 bases had no gene match. CDR3 amino acids: CASSRGQHTQYF. The CDR3 region has the DNA TGTGCCAGCAGCCGGGGACAGCATACGCAGTATTTT.

The chain uses TRBV10-3 and TRBJ2-2, with 8 nucleotides matching TRBD1. V dropped 7 bases and J dropped 3; count of bases not matched to a gene: 10. From germline, CDR1 is ENHRY and CDR2 SYGVKD. The CDR3 totals 16 residues. This CDR3 reads CAINPGTGGYTGELFF. The DNA for the CDR3 is TGTGCCATCAACCCTGGGACAGGTGGTTACACCGGGGAGCTGTTTTTT.

V and J are TRBV6-2 or TRBV6-3 and TRBJ1-2; no firm D call. V was cut by 5 bases and J by 4 bases, with 14 bases left in between. From germline, CDR1 is MNHEY and CDR2 SVGEGT. The CDR3 covers 14 residues. The CDR3 nucleotides read TGTGCCAGCAGTCCCGGATCTCTTCCCTATGGCTACACCTTC. Translating it yields CASSPGSLPYGYTF.

The chain has TRBV18 and TRBJ1-5; 9 bases are a match to TRBD1. The CDR3 loop spans 15 amino acids. J was trimmed by 7 bases and V by 3 bases; bases with no gene match: 7. The germline gives CDR1 KGHSH, CDR2 LQKENI. The DNA for the CDR3 is TGTGCCAGCTCACCCAGGACAGGGGTAAACCAGCCCCAGCATTTT. Protein product: CASSPRTGVNQPQHF.

The gene calls are TRBV7-9 and TRBJ2-1, with 10 bases fitting TRBD2. Germline V CDR1 and CDR2: SEHNR, FQNEAQ (reference sequence). This CDR3 has 17 residues. J lost 3 bases, V lost 0 bases, and 5 bases had no gene match. CDR3 region: CASSLAQGLALYNEQFF. CDR3 DNA: TGTGCCAGCAGCTTAGCCCAGGGACTAGCGCTCTACAATGAGCAGTTCTTC.

Only a few counts were recorded for this clonotype. The chain employs TRBV20-1 and TRBJ1-5; tentative D call: TRBD1 (6 bases). This CDR3 spans 13 amino acids. V lost 3 bases and J lost 3, with 9 bases in between. Looked up from germline, CDR1 is DFQATT and CDR2 is SNEGSKA (reference sequence). The CDR3 sequence is CSASRDTNQPQHF. The CDR3 bases are TGCAGTGCTAGTAGGGACACCAATCAGCCCCAGCATTTT.

This clonotype was found a few times. The chain combines TRBV12-3 or TRBV12-4 with TRBJ2-5; 14 nucleotides agree with TRBD2. V was clipped by 5 bases and J by 4 bases; unmatched bases: 3. This CDR3 is built from 15 residues. As DNA, the CDR3 is TGTGCCAGCAGTGGACTAGCGGGAGGAACAGAGACCCAGTACTTC. Translated, it gives CASSGLAGGTETQYF.

The CDR3 DNA reads as TGTGCCAGCAGCTTGGGACTGGGACGGGGTGACACTGAAGCTTTCTTT. This sequence encodes CASSLGLGRGDTEAFF. The chain is built from TRBV7-3 and TRBJ1-1, with D maybe TRBD1 (5 bases). The CDR3 loop spans 16 amino acids. Germline CDR1 SGHTA, CDR2 FQGTGA. V was clipped by 3 bases and J by 3 bases, with 17 bases between them.

This clonotype came up many times. The V gene is TRBV28, the J gene TRBJ1-2, with D maybe TRBD1 (6 bases). V dropped 7 bases and J dropped 7 bases, with 13 bases sitting between them. Per germline, CDR1 MDHEN and CDR2 SYDVKM. The CDR3 has 12 residues. The DNA of the CDR3 is TGTGCCAGCACGGCAGGGGCCCGTGGCTACACCTTC. This gives the protein CASTAGARGYTF.